This T cell receptor (beta chain) was obtained from a study of control samples from healthy donors and cancer patients. Some clones are missing from TCRdb's copy, which holds only in-frame ones; the method was immunoSEQ multiplex PCR. The sample contains approximately 160,000 clones, around 94% of which appear only once. V was trimmed by 6 bases and J by 1 base, leaving 22 bases between them. CDR1 LNHDA and CDR2 SQIVND come from the germline V gene (reference sequence). The length of the CDR3 is 17 residues. Sample: blood. The source is a woman younger than 30 in good health. The chain joins TRBV19 to TRBJ2-7; TRBD1 might be the D (6 bases). This chain's CDR3 is CASSRDHRAQVSYEQYF. In DNA form, the CDR3 reads TGTGCCAGTAGCCGCGACCACAGGGCCCAGGTGTCCTACGAGCAGTACTTC.